This TCR beta chain was found in a study of T cell responses to AZD1222 COVID-19 vaccine. Points from the study as a whole: Donors, mostly white British, included more females; clonal diversity was possibly underestimated. Among vaccine-associated CD4 TCRs, coverage spanned spike, with dominance at 160-218 and 743-854.

Note on this clone: What it binds is not known.

The data were produced by immunoSEQ multiplex PCR, yet TCRdb's version contains in-frame clones alone and is incomplete. This table has more than 100,000 clones, 75% to 90% appearing once. CDR1 is LNHNV, CDR2 YYDKDF, per germline (reference sequence). This CDR3 is built from 12 residues. V dropped 5 bases and J dropped 3 bases, with 8 bases sitting between them. The rearrangement uses TRBV15 and TRBJ2-7, with a possible D match to TRBD1 (6 bases). This sequence originates from an adult in good health. The material sequenced was peripheral blood, taken on day 0 of AZD1222 vaccination. Written as DNA, the CDR3 is TGTGCCACCAGCCCGGACAGCTACGAGCAGTACTTC. This translates into CATSPDSYEQYF.